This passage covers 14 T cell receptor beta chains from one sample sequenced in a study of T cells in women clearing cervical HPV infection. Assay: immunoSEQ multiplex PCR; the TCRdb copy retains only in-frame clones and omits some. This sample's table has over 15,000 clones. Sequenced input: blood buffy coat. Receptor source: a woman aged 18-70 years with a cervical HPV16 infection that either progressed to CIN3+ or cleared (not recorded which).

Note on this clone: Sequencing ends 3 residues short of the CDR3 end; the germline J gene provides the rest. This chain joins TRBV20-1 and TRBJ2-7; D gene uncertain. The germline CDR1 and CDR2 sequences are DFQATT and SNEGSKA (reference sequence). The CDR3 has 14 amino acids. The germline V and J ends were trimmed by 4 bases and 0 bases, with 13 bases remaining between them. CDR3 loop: CSAKSTLSSYEQYF. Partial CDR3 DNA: TGCAGTGCTAAGTCGACTCTGAGCTCCTACGAG.

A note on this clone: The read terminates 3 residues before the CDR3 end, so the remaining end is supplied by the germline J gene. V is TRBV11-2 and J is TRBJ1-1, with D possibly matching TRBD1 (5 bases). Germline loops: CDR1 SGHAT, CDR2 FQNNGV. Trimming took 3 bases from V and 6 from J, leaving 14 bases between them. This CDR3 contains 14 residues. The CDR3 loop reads CASSLGGSGAEAFF. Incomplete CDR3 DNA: TGTGCCAGCAGCTTGGGGGGTAGTGGCGCTGAA.

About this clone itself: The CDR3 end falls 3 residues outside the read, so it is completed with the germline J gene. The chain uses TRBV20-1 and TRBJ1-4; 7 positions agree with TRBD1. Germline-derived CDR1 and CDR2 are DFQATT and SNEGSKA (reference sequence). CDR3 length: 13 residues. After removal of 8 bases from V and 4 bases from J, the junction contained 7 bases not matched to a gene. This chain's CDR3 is CSSPDRRNEKLFF. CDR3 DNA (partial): TGCAGTTCCCCGGACAGGCGTAATGAAAAA.

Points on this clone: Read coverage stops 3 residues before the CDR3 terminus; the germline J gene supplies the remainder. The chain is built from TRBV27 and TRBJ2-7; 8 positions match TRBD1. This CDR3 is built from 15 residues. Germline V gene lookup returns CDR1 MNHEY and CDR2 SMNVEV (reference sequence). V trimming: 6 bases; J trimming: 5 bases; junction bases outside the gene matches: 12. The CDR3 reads CASSNRQGKHNEQYF. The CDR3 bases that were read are TGTGCCAGCAGCAATCGACAGGGGAAACATAACGAG.

The CDR3 is CAILGLTGNTIYF. CDR3 DNA (partial): TGTGCCATACTGGGGCTTACTGGAAACACC. This chain connects TRBV10-3 to TRBJ1-3; possible D gene TRBD1, 5 bases. The CDR3 goes on 3 residues after the read ends, and that part is filled in from the germline J gene. The length of the CDR3 is 13 residues. From germline, CDR1 is ENHRY and CDR2 SYGVKD. V shed 9 bases and J shed 2 bases, with 11 bases lying between them.

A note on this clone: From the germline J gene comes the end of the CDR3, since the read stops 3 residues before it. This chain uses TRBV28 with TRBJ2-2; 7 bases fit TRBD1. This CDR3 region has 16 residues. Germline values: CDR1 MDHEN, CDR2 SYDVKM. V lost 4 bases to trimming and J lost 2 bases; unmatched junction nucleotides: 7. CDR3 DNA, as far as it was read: TGTGCCAGCAGTTCCTCGACAGGGTTAAACACCGGGGAG. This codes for CASSSSTGLNTGE. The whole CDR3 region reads CASSSSTGLNTGELFF.

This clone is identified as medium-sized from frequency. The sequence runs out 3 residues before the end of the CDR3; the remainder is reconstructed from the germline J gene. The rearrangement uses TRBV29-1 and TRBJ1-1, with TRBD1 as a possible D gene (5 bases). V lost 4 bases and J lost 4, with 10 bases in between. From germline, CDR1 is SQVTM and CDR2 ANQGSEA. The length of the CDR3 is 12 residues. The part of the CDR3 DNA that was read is TGCAGCGTTGTTCAGGGAACCACTGAA. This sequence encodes CSVVQGTTE. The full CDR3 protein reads CSVVQGTTEAFF.

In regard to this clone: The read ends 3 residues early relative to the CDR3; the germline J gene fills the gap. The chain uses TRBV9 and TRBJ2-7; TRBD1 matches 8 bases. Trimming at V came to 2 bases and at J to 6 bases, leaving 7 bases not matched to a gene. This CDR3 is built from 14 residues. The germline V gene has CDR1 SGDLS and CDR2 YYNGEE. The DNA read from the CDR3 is TGTGCCAGCAGCGTTAGAGGACAGGGAACCGAG. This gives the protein CASSVRGQGTE. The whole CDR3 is CASSVRGQGTEQYF.

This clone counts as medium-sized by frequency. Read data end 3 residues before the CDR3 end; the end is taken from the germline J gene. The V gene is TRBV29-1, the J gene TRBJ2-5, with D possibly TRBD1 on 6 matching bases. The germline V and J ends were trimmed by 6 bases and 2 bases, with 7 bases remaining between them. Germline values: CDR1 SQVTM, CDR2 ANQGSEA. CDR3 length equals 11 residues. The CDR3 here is CSVGQQETQYF. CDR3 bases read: TGCAGCGTCGGACAGCAAGAGACC.

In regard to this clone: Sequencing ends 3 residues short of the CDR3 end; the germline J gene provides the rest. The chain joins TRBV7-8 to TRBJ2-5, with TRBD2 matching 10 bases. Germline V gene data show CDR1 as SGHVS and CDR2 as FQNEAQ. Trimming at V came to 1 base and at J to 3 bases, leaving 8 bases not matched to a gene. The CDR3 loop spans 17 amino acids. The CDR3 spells CASSLGVAGGHEETQYF. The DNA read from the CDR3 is TGTGCCAGCAGCTTAGGGGTAGCGGGGGGACACGAAGAGACC.

The CDR3 reads CAIGLTGENLGYTF. The covered CDR3 bases are TGTGCCATCGGGTTGACAGGCGAAAATTTGGGC. V gene TRBV10-3 combines with J gene TRBJ1-2; tentative D call: TRBD1 (6 bases). The CDR3 end falls 3 residues outside the read, so it is completed with the germline J gene. The germline gives CDR1 ENHRY, CDR2 SYGVKD. The CDR3 is made up of 14 amino acids.

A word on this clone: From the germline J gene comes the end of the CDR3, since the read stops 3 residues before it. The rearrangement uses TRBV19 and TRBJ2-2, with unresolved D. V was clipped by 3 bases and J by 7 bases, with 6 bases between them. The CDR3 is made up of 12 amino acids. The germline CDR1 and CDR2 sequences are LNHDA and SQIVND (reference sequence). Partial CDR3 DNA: TGTGCCAGTAGTATTTACGGCGGGGAG. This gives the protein CASSIYGGE. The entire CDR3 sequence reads CASSIYGGELFF.

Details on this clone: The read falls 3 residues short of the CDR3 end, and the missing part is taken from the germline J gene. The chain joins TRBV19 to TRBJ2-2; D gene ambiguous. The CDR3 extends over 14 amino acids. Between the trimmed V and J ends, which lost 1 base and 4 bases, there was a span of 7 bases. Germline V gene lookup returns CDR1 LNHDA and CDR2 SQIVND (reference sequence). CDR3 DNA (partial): TGTGCCAGTAGTATAGGCGTTTCCACCGGGGAG. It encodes CASSIGVSTGE. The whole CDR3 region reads CASSIGVSTGELFF. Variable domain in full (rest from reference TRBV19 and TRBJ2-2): DGGITQSPKYLFRKEGQNVTLSCEQNLNHDAMYWYRQDPGQGLRLIYYSQIVNDFQKGDIAEGYSVSREKKESFPLTVTSAQKNPTAFYLCASSIGVSTGELFFGEGSRLTVL.

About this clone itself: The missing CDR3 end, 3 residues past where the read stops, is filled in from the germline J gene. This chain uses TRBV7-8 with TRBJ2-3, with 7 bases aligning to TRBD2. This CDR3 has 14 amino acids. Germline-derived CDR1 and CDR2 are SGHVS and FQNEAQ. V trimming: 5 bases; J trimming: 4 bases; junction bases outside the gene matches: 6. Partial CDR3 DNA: TGTGCCAGCAGCCTGAGCGGGACTGCAGATACG. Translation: CASSLSGTADT. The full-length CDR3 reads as CASSLSGTADTQYF.